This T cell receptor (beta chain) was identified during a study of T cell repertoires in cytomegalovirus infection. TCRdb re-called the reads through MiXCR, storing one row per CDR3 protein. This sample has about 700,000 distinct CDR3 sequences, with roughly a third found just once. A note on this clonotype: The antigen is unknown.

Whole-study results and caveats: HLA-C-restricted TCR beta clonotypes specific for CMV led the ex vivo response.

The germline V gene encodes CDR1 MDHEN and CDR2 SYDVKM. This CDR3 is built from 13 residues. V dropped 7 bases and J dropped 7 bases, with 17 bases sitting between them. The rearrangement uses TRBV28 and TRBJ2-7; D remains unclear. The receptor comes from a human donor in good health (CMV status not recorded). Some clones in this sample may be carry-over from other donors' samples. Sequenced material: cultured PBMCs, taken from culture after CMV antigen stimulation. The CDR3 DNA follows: TGTGCCAGCAATACCCAACCCCGTCGAGAGCAGTACTTC. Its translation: CASNTQPRREQYF.